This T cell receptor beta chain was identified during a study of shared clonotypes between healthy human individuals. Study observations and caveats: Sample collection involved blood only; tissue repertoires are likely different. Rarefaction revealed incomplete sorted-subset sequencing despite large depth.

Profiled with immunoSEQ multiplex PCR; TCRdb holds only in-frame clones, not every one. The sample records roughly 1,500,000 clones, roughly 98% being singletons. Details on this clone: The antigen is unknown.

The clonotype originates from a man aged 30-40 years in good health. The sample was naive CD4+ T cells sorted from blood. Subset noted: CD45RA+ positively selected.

The CDR3, as DNA: TGCGCCAGCAGCCAGGGACAGGGGGGCCTCCGGGTTGAAGCTTTCTTT. Its translation is CASSQGQGGLRVEAFF. The chain couples TRBV4-1 to TRBJ1-1, with TRBD1 matching 11 bases. CDR3 size: 16 residues. CDR1 MGHRA and CDR2 YSYEKL come from the germline V gene. V dropped 3 bases and J dropped 7; count of bases not matched to a gene: 10.